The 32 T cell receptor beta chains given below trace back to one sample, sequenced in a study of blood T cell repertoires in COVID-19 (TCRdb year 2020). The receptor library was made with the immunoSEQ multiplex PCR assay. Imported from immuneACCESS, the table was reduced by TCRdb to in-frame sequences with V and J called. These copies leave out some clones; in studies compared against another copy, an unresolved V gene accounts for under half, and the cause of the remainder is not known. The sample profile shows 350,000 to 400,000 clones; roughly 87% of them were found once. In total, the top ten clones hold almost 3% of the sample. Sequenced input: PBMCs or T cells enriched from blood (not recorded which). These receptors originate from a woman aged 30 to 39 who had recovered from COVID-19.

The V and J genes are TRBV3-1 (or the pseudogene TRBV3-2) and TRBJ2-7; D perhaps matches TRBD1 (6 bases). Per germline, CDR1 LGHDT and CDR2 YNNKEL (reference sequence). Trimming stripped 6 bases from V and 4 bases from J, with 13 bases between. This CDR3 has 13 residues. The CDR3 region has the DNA TGTGCCAGCAGGCTACAGGGTTCTTACGAGCAGTACTTC. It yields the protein CASRLQGSYEQYF.

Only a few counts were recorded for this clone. CDR3 amino acids: CASSLQGADGYTF. CDR3 nucleotides: TGTGCCAGCAGCTTACAGGGGGCGGATGGCTACACCTTC. The chain recombines TRBV11-1 with TRBJ1-2; TRBD1 matches at 8 bases. There are 13 residues in the CDR3. V lost 2 bases and J lost 6; bases outside the gene matches: 2. The germline V gene encodes CDR1 SGHAT and CDR2 FQDESV (reference sequence).

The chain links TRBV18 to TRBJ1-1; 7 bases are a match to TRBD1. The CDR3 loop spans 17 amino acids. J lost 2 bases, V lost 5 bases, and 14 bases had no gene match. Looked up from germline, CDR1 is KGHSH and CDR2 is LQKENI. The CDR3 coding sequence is TGTGCCAGCTCAGAATCTTCTTACAGGGGATCCAACACTGAAGCTTTCTTT. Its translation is CASSESSYRGSNTEAFF.

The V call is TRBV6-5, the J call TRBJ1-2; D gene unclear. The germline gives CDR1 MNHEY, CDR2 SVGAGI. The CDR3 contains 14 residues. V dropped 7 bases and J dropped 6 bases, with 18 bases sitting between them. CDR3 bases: TGTGCCAGCAATGCCGGCATTCGGAGAAATGGCTACACCTTC. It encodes CASNAGIRRNGYTF.

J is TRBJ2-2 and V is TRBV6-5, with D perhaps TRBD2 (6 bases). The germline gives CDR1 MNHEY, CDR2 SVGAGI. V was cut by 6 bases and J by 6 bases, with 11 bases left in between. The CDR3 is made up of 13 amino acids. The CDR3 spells CASSFRDSGELFF. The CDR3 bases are TGTGCCAGCAGCTTCAGGGACTCCGGGGAGCTGTTTTTT.

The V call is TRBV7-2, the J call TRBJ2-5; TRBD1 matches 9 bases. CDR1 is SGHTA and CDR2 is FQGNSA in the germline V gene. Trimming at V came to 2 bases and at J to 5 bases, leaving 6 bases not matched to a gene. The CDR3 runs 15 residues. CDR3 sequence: CASSLNGQGWETQYF. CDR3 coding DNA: TGTGCCAGCAGCTTAAATGGACAGGGGTGGGAGACCCAGTACTTC.

DNA for the CDR3: TGTGCTAGTGGTTTGGGACAGGGCGTCACCGGGGAGCTGTTTTTT. Its translation: CASGLGQGVTGELFF. The rearrangement links TRBV12-5 to TRBJ2-2, with TRBD1 matching over 7 bases. In germline, CDR1 is LGHNT, CDR2 FRNRAP. The junction had 3 bases not matched to a gene; V was cut back by 1 base and J by 4 bases. This CDR3 comprises 15 residues.

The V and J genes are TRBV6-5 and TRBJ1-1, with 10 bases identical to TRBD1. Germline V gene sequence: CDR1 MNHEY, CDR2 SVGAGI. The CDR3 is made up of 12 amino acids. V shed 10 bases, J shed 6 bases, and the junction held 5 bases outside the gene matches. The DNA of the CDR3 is TGTGCCATGATGACAGGGGGCGCTGAAGCTTTCTTT. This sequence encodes CAMMTGGAEAFF.

CDR3 in DNA: TGCGCCAGCAGCTGGGGAACCAACAGGGGCTACGAGCAGTACTTC. Amino acid sequence: CASSWGTNRGYEQYF. The J gene is TRBJ2-7, the V gene TRBV5-1, with 7 bases identical to TRBD1. With 3 bases clipped from V and 3 bases from J, the junction kept 9 bases outside the gene matches. CDR1 is SGHRS, CDR2 YFSETQ, per germline. The CDR3 runs 15 residues.

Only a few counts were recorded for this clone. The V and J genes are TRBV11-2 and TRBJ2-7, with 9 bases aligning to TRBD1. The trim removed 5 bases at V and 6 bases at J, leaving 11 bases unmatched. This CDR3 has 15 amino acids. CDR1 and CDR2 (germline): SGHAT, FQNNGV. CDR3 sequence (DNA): TGTGCCAGCAGCGGCGTGGACAGGGGAAGATCCGAGCAGTACTTC. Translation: CASSGVDRGRSEQYF.

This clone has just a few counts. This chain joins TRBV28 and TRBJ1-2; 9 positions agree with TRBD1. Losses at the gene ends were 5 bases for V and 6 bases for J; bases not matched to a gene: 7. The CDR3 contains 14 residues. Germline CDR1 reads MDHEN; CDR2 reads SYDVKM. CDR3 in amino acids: CASSITGGLDGYTF. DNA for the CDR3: TGTGCCAGCAGTATAACAGGGGGCTTGGATGGCTACACCTTC.

This chain's CDR3 is CASRDRGINTEAFF. The CDR3 DNA follows: TGTGCCAGCAGAGACAGGGGGATTAACACTGAAGCTTTCTTT. The chain is built from TRBV28 and TRBJ1-1, with 9 nucleotides matching TRBD1. CDR1 and CDR2 (germline): MDHEN, SYDVKM. Losses at the gene ends were 6 bases for V and 2 bases for J; bases not matched to a gene: 4. There are 14 residues in the CDR3.

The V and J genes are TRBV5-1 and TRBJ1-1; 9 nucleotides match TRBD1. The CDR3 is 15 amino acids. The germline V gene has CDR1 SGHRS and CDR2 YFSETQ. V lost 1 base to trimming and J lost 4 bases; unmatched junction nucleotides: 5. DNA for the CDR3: TGCGCCAGCAGCTTGACAGGGGGCTATGGCACTGAAGCTTTCTTT. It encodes CASSLTGGYGTEAFF.

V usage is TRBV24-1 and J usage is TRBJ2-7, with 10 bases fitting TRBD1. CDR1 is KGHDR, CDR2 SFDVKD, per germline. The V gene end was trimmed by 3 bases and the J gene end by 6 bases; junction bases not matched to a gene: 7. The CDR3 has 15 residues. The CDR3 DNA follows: TGTGCCACCAGTGATCCGGGACAGGGGACGGGCGAGCAGTACTTC. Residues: CATSDPGQGTGEQYF.

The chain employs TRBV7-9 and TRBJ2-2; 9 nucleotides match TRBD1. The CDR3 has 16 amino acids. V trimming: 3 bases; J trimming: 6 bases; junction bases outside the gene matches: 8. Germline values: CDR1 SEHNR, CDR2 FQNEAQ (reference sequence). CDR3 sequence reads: CASSFRDRESPGELFF. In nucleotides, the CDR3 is TGTGCCAGCAGCTTCCGGGACAGGGAGAGCCCCGGGGAGCTGTTTTTT.

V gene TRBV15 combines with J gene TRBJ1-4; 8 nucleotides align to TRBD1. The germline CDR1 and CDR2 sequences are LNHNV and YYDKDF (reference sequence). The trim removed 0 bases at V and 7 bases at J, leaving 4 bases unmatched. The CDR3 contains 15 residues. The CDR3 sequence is CATSRDQGAGEKLFF. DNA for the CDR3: TGTGCCACCAGCAGAGATCAGGGGGCCGGTGAAAAACTGTTTTTT.

CDR3 in DNA: TGTGCCAGCAGCTTAGTTATTCGATTAAAGGGGTATGGCTACACCTTC. This codes for CASSLVIRLKGYGYTF. The chain couples TRBV11-2 to TRBJ1-2, with a possible D match to TRBD1 (5 bases). Deletions cut 1 base from V and 5 bases from J, with 17 bases between. This CDR3 region has 16 residues. Germline V gives CDR1 SGHAT, CDR2 FQNNGV. The variable domain in full, with the rest retrieved from reference TRBV11-2 and TRBJ1-2, is EAGVAQSPRYKIIEKRQSVAFWCNPISGHATLYWYQQILGQGPKLLIQFQNNGVVDDSQLPKDRFSAERLKGVDSTLKIQPAKLEDSAVYLCASSLVIRLKGYGYTFGSGTRLTVV.

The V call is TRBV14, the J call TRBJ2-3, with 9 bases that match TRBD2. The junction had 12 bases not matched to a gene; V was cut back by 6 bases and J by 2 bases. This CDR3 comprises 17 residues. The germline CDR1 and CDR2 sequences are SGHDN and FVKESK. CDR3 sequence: CASRPWGAGGNTDTQYF. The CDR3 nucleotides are TGTGCCAGCAGGCCCTGGGGAGCGGGAGGCAACACAGATACGCAGTATTTT.

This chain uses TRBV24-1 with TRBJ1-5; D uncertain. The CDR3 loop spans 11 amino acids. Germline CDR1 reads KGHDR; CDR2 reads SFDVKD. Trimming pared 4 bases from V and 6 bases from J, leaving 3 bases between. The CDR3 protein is CATSEAQPQHF. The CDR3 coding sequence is TGTGCCACCAGTGAAGCTCAGCCCCAGCATTTT.

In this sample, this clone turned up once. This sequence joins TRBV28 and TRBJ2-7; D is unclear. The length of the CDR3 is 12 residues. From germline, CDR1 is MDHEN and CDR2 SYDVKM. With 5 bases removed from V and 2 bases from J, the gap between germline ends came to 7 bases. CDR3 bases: TGTGCCAGCAGTGGGCGTCCCTACGAGCAGTACTTC. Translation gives CASSGRPYEQYF.

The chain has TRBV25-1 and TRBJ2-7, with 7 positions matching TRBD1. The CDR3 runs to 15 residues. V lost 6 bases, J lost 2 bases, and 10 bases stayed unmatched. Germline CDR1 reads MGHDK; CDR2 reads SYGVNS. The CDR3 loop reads CASSPSNRGTYEQYF. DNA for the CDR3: TGTGCCAGCAGCCCATCTAACAGGGGCACCTACGAGCAGTACTTC.

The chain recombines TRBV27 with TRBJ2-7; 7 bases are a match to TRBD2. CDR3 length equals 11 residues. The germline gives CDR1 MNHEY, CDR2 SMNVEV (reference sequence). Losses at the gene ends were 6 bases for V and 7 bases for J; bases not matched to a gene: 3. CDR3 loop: CASSLGGEQYF. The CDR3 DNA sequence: TGTGCCAGCAGCCTGGGGGGGGAGCAGTACTTC.

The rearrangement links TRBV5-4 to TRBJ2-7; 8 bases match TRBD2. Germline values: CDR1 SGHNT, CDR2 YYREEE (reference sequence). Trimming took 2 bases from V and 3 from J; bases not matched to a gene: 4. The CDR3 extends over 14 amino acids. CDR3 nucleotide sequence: TGTGCCAGCAGCTTATCCGGGAGGGACTACGAGCAGTACTTC. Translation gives CASSLSGRDYEQYF.

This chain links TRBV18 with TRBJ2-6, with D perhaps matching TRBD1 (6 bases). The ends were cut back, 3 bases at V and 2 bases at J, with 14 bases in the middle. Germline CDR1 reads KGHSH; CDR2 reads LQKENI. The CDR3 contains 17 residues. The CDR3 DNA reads TGTGCCAGCTCACCTCGACAGGTTTCCGCTGGGGCCAACGTCCTGACTTTC. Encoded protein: CASSPRQVSAGANVLTF.

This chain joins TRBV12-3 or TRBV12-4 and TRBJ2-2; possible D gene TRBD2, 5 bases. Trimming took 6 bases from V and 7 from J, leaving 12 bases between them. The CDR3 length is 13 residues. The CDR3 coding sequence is TGTGCCAGCAGCGAACGGGGTTACGGGGAGCTGTTTTTT. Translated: CASSERGYGELFF.

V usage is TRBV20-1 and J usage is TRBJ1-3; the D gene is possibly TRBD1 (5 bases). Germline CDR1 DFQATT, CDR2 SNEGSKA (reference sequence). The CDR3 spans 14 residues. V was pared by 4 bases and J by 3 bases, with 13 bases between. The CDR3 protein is CSATDSKIGNTIYF. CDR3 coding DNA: TGCAGTGCTACTGACAGTAAAATTGGAAACACCATATATTTT.

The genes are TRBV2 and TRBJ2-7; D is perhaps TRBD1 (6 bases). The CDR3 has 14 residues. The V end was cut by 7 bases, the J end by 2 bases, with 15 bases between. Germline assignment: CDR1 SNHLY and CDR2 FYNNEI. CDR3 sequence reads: CASKTQGSPYEQYF. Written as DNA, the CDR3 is TGTGCCAGCAAAACTCAGGGGTCCCCCTACGAGCAGTACTTC.

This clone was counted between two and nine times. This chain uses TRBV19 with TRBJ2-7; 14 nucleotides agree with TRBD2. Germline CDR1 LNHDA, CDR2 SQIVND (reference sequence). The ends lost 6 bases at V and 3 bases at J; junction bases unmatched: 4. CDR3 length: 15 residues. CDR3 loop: CASRKTSGGDYEQYF. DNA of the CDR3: TGTGCCAGTAGGAAGACTAGCGGGGGGGACTACGAGCAGTACTTC.

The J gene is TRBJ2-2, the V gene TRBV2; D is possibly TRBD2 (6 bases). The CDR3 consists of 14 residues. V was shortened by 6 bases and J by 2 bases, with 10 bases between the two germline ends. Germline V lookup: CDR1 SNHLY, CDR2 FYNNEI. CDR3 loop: CASRPGSNTGELFF. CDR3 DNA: TGTGCCAGCAGGCCCGGGAGCAACACCGGGGAGCTGTTTTTT.

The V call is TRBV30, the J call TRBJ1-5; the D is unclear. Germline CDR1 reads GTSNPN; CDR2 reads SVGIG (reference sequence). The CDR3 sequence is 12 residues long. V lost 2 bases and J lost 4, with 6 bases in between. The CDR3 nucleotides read TGTGCCTGGAGTCCCCCGAATCAGCCCCAGCATTTT. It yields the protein CAWSPPNQPQHF.

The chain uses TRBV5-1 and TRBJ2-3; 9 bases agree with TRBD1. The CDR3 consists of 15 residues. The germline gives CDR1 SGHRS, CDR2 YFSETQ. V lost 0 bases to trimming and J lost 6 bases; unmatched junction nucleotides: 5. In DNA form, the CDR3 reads TGCGCCAGCAGCTTGGTCGGGACAGGGAGGGATACGCAGTATTTT. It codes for CASSLVGTGRDTQYF.

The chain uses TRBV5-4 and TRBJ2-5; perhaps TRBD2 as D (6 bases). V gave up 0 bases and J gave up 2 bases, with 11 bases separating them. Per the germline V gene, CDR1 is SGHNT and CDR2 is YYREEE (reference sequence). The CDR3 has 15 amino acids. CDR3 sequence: CASSLATRGQETQYF. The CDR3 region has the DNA TGTGCCAGCAGCTTGGCGACCCGGGGGCAAGAGACCCAGTACTTC.